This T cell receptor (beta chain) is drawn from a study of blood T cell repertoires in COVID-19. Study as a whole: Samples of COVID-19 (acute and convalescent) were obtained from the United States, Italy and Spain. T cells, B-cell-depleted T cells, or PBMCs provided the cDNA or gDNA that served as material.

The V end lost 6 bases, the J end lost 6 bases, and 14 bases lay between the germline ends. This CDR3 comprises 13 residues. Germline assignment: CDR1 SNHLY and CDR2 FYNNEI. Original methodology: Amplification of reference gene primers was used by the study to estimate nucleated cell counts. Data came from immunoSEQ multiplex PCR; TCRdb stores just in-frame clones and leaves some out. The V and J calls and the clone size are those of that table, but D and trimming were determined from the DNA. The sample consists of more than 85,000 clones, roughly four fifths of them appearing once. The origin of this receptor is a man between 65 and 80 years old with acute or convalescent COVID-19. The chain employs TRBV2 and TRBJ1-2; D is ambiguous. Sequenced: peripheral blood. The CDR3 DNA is TGTGCCAGCAGGGTTACAGTGCCTCATGGCTACACCTTC. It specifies CASRVTVPHGYTF.